These 27 T cell receptor beta chains originate from one sample sequenced in a study of T cells in Graves' hyperthyroidism and ophthalmopathy. Researchers amplified the TCR beta CDR3 regions from RNA transcripts. HTBI primers drove first-round RT-PCR of the TCR CDR3. TCRdb itself ran the multiplex PCR reads through MiXCR, one entry per CDR3 protein. The sample includes some 420,000 distinct CDR3 sequences, roughly 13% of them seen just once. The sequencing input was blood. All receptors come from a woman younger than 30 with Graves' hyperthyroidism.

This clonotype was picked up a small number of times. This chain uses TRBV19 with TRBJ1-5; D not certain. The V end was cut by 10 bases, the J end by 1 base, with 11 bases between. CDR1 is LNHDA and CDR2 is SQIVND in the germline V gene (reference sequence). The CDR3 extends over 13 amino acids. DNA for the CDR3: TGTGCCACCAAGGGCGGGAGCAATCAGCCCCAGCATTTT. Protein: CATKGGSNQPQHF.

This clonotype was recorded many times. The V call is TRBV28, the J call TRBJ2-1, with 13 bases matching TRBD2. Germline values: CDR1 MDHEN, CDR2 SYDVKM. After removal of 10 bases from V and 12 bases from J, the junction contained 9 bases not matched to a gene. CDR3 size: 13 residues. The CDR3 region has the DNA TGTGCCACCAGGACTAGCGGGAGCTTACTGCAGTTCTTC. Translating it yields CATRTSGSLLQFF. Variable domain in full (rest from reference TRBV28 and TRBJ2-1): DVKVTQSSRYLVKRTGEKVFLECVQDMDHENMFWYRQDPGLGLRLIYFSYDVKMKEKGDIPEGYSVSREKKERFSLILESASTNQTSMYLCATRTSGSLLQFFGPGTRLTVL.

There are a few counts of this clonotype. The V and J genes are TRBV7-2 and TRBJ2-2, with 11 bases identical to TRBD1. Germline CDR1 SGHTA, CDR2 FQGNSA. The trim removed 6 bases at V and 6 bases at J, leaving 15 bases unmatched. The CDR3 runs 18 residues. The CDR3 reads CASRIRRDRGILAGELFF. The CDR3 DNA reads TGTGCCAGCAGGATCCGACGGGACAGGGGGATTTTAGCCGGGGAGCTGTTTTTT.

This clonotype was detected only a few times. The V and J genes are TRBV7-9 and TRBJ2-7, with D possibly matching TRBD1 (6 bases). This CDR3 is 13 amino acids long. V dropped 7 bases and J dropped 3 bases, with 13 bases sitting between them. CDR1 and CDR2 from the germline V gene are SEHNR and FQNEAQ (reference sequence). In DNA form, the CDR3 reads TGTGCCAGCACTTCGGGGACAAACTACGAGCAGTACTTC. Its translation: CASTSGTNYEQYF.

This clonotype was counted at least ten times. The chain's CDR3 is CASSDPGTPPYEQYF. CDR3 DNA sequence: TGTGCCAGCAGTGACCCCGGGACGCCCCCCTACGAGCAGTACTTC. The J gene is TRBJ2-7, the V gene TRBV28; D could derive from TRBD1 or TRBD2 (5 bases each). The V and J ends lost 5 bases and 2 bases respectively, with 16 bases between them. Looked up from germline, CDR1 is MDHEN and CDR2 is SYDVKM. This CDR3 is built from 15 residues.

This chain uses TRBV7-2 with TRBJ1-3; D is perhaps TRBD1 (5 bases). Deletions cut 3 bases from V and 1 base from J, with 13 bases between. The CDR3 runs 16 residues. CDR1 is SGHTA, CDR2 FQGNSA, per germline. This CDR3 reads CASSFRGGVSGNTIYF. CDR3 in DNA: TGTGCCAGCAGCTTCCGCGGGGGTGTTTCTGGAAACACCATATATTTT.

Only a few counts were recorded for this clonotype. The V call is TRBV20-1, the J call TRBJ1-5; maybe TRBD1 (6 bases). V dropped 3 bases and J dropped 6 bases, with 18 bases sitting between them. CDR1 is DFQATT, CDR2 SNEGSKA, per germline (reference sequence). This CDR3 comprises 15 residues. The DNA of the CDR3 is TGCAGTGCTAGGTCTGGGGGCGCGAAGATTCAGCCCCAGCATTTT. Translated, it gives CSARSGGAKIQPQHF.

This clonotype has ten or more counts. The rearrangement links TRBV28 to TRBJ2-2, with TRBD1 as a possible D gene (6 bases). V gave up 7 bases and J gave up 3 bases, with 15 bases separating them. From germline, CDR1 is MDHEN and CDR2 SYDVKM. CDR3 size: 15 residues. Here the CDR3 reads CASNRQDLYTGELFF. The DNA for the CDR3 is TGTGCCAGCAACAGACAGGATCTTTACACCGGGGAGCTGTTTTTT.

This clonotype was detected only a few times. This chain uses TRBV20-1 with TRBJ1-2; D gene uncertain. Trimming took off 0 bases at V and 4 bases at J, with 9 bases between the two ends. The germline V gene has CDR1 DFQATT and CDR2 SNEGSKA (reference sequence). The CDR3 loop spans 13 amino acids. The CDR3 bases are TGCAGTGCTAGAGATCCAGGCGTCTATGGCTACACCTTC. Its translation is CSARDPGVYGYTF.

This clonotype was seen more than once but under ten times. This chain links TRBV6-5 with TRBJ2-2; 7 bases align to TRBD1. Unmatched junction bases numbered 0, after V lost 0 bases and J lost 5 bases. Germline values: CDR1 MNHEY, CDR2 SVGAGI. This CDR3 is built from 14 residues. CDR3 sequence: CASSYSQGTGELFF. The DNA for the CDR3 is TGTGCCAGCAGTTACTCACAGGGGACCGGGGAGCTGTTTTTT.

This clonotype has at least ten counts. The chain recombines TRBV5-6 with TRBJ2-1; D gene uncertain. The CDR3 spans 16 residues. The ends were cut back, 0 bases at V and 0 bases at J, with 10 bases in the middle. CDR1 SGHDT and CDR2 YYEEEE come from the germline V gene. DNA for the CDR3: TGTGCCAGCAGCTTGGCCCCATTCAGCTCCTACAATGAGCAGTTCTTC. As protein: CASSLAPFSSYNEQFF.

This rearrangement joins TRBV20-1 to TRBJ1-2; D is ambiguous. Trimming removed 3 bases from V and 4 bases from J, with 12 bases in between. Germline V lookup: CDR1 DFQATT, CDR2 SNEGSKA (reference sequence). The CDR3 has 13 amino acids. In DNA, the CDR3 is TGCAGTGCTAGCAAGGAGGCCTTCTATGGCTACACCTTC. It encodes CSASKEAFYGYTF.

This clonotype was detected ten times or more. The chain links TRBV20-1 to TRBJ2-1; no reliable D call. The V end was cut by 7 bases, the J end by 5 bases, with 12 bases between. Germline CDR1 DFQATT, CDR2 SNEGSKA (reference sequence). The CDR3 has 12 residues. The CDR3 sequence: CSVKVGNNEQFF. CDR3 DNA: TGCAGTGTCAAAGTGGGGAACAATGAGCAGTTCTTC.

V usage is TRBV24-1 and J usage is TRBJ2-2; the D is unclear. Between the trimmed V and J ends, which lost 2 bases and 11 bases, there was a span of 11 bases. Germline values: CDR1 KGHDR, CDR2 SFDVKD. There are 13 residues in the CDR3. For the CDR3, the DNA is TGTGCCACCAGTGATTCAGGAATTGGAGAGCTGTTTTTT. It encodes CATSDSGIGELFF.

The sample holds many counts of this clonotype. The chain carries TRBV20-1 and TRBJ1-1; D is perhaps TRBD1 (5 bases). From germline, CDR1 is DFQATT and CDR2 SNEGSKA (reference sequence). The ends were cut back, 6 bases at V and 4 bases at J, with 21 bases in the middle. The CDR3 is 15 residues long. CDR3 DNA: TGCAGTGCCCCCGGGAGGGGCGGGCGCGGCACTGAAGCTTTCTTT. This encodes CSAPGRGGRGTEAFF.

Notes on this clonotype: A much larger clone differs by one base, so this may be a read error. This chain uses TRBV6-4 with TRBJ2-2; 7 bases fit TRBD1. This CDR3 is built from 13 residues. The V segment lost 10 bases and the J segment 5 bases; nucleotides outside the gene matches: 7. Germline V gene sequence: CDR1 MRHNA, CDR2 SNTAGT. Written as DNA, the CDR3 is TGTGCCAACAGGGGACAGAATACCGGGGAGCTGTTTTTT. Amino acids: CANRGQNTGELFF.

This clonotype was observed many times. This sequence joins TRBV28 and TRBJ2-7; 7 bases map to TRBD1. In germline, CDR1 is MDHEN, CDR2 SYDVKM. CDR3 size: 13 residues. With V trimmed by 8 bases and J by 1 base, 5 bases remained unmatched. CDR3 coding DNA: TGTGCCAGCCGACAGGGTGGATCCTACGAGCAGTACTTC. Encoded protein: CASRQGGSYEQYF.

The sample holds one count of this clonotype. The rearrangement joins TRBV27 to TRBJ2-7; D is unresolved. The CDR3 consists of 14 residues. The V end lost 5 bases, the J end lost 0 bases, and 11 bases lay between the germline ends. Germline-derived CDR1 and CDR2 are MNHEY and SMNVEV (reference sequence). The CDR3 here is CASSPYGRSYEQYF. DNA for the CDR3: TGTGCCAGCAGTCCCTACGGTCGCTCCTACGAGCAGTACTTC.

Many counts were recorded for this clonotype. The rearrangement uses TRBV28 and TRBJ1-2; tentatively, D is TRBD1 (5 bases). With 7 bases removed from V and 7 bases from J, the gap between germline ends came to 19 bases. CDR3 size: 14 residues. Germline V lookup: CDR1 MDHEN, CDR2 SYDVKM. The CDR3 protein is CASTPQGGPFGYTF. In nucleotides, the CDR3 is TGTGCCAGCACCCCCCAGGGCGGTCCCTTTGGCTACACCTTC.

V is TRBV6-2 or TRBV6-3 and J is TRBJ1-2, with 8 nucleotides matching TRBD1. This CDR3 comprises 13 residues. Per the germline V gene, CDR1 is MNHEY and CDR2 is SVGEGT. Trimming took 6 bases from V and 3 from J; bases not matched to a gene: 3. This chain's CDR3 is CASRGTGDYGYTF. As DNA, the CDR3 is TGTGCCAGCAGGGGGACAGGAGACTATGGCTACACCTTC.

CDR3 DNA: TGTGCCAGCACCTTTTGGGGAGAGAACACTGAAGCTTTCTTT. It is translated as CASTFWGENTEAFF. V and J are TRBV2 and TRBJ1-1; D is uncertain. Per germline, CDR1 SNHLY and CDR2 FYNNEI. The CDR3 contains 14 residues. V shed 7 bases and J shed 1 base, with 13 bases lying between them.

This clonotype was detected only a few times. The rearrangement links TRBV10-2 to TRBJ2-5, with D tentatively TRBD1 (6 bases). CDR3 size: 15 residues. Trimming cost V 2 bases and J 2 bases, with 12 bases left between them. In germline, CDR1 is WSHSY, CDR2 SAAADI. CDR3 DNA: TGCGCCAGCAGTGAGCCGGGACACATTCAAGAGACCCAGTACTTC. This sequence encodes CASSEPGHIQETQYF.

This clonotype was found a few times. The chain couples TRBV28 to TRBJ2-2; no clear D. The CDR3 covers 11 residues. Germline lookup yields CDR1 MDHEN and CDR2 SYDVKM. V lost 3 bases, J lost 8 bases, and 4 bases lay in between. The CDR3 DNA reads TGTGCCAGCAGTTTTGGGGGGGAGCTGTTTTTT. Protein product: CASSFGGELFF.

Concerning this clonotype: This may arise from a read error, as a much more abundant clone is one base away. The chain links TRBV12-3 or TRBV12-4 to TRBJ2-1; no clear D gene. This CDR3 is 15 amino acids long. CDR3 in amino acids: CAGSLLRRTYNEQFF. DNA for the CDR3: TGTGCCGGCAGTTTATTGCGGCGAACCTACAATGAGCAGTTCTTC.

There are many counts of this clonotype. The CDR3 region is CASSRTDQAFF. CDR3 nucleotide sequence: TGTGCCAGCAGCCGGACGGATCAAGCTTTCTTT. V gene TRBV3-1 combines with J gene TRBJ1-1; D gene ambiguous. The CDR3 covers 11 residues. V was clipped by 4 bases and J by 9 bases, with 9 bases between them. Germline CDR1 LGHDT, CDR2 YNNKEL (reference sequence). The whole variable domain, filled in from reference TRBV3-1 and TRBJ1-1, reads DTAVSQTPKYLVTQMGNDKSIKCEQNLGHDTMYWYKQDSKKFLKIMFSYNNKELIINETVPNRFSPKSPDKAHLNLHINSLELGDSAVYFCASSRTDQAFFGQGTRLTVV.

The chain recombines TRBV4-1 with TRBJ2-5; 8 bases are shared with TRBD1. Per germline, CDR1 MGHRA and CDR2 YSYEKL. V trimming: 2 bases; J trimming: 5 bases; junction bases outside the gene matches: 10. The CDR3 is 16 amino acids. The CDR3 sequence: CASSQIRTGRGETQYF. CDR3 DNA sequence: TGCGCCAGCAGCCAAATCCGGACAGGGCGAGGGGAGACCCAGTACTTC.

In this sample, this clonotype turned up a few times. V is TRBV30 and J is TRBJ1-5; D is undetermined. This CDR3 contains 13 residues. V gave up 3 bases and J gave up 0 bases, with 6 bases separating them. Germline CDR1 reads GTSNPN; CDR2 reads SVGIG (reference sequence). CDR3 region: CAWSDTSNQPQHF. The CDR3 region has the DNA TGTGCCTGGAGCGATACTAGCAATCAGCCCCAGCATTTT.